The clone carrying this T cell receptor beta chain occurred many times. Germline CDR1 and CDR2: SQVTM and ANQGSEA. Trimming left V 6 bases short and J 3 bases short, with 15 bases between. The CDR3 length is 13 residues. The data were taken from a study of blood T cells in healthy people across ages. Combining a sample-barcoded 5' primer with a J-beta primer mix, a second PCR ran for roughly 6 to 11 cycles. Using its own MiXCR run on the 5' RACE reads, TCRdb lists one record per CDR3 protein. The sample records 1.5 million to 2 million distinct CDR3 sequences, about 31% being singletons. The rearrangement links TRBV29-1 to TRBJ2-7; no definite D call. This sequence was found in a woman in her twenties or thirties in good health. The sequencing input was blood. CDR3 sequence: CSVGSAIHYEQYF. The CDR3 bases are TGCAGCGTAGGAAGTGCGATCCACTACGAGCAGTACTTC.